The source of this T cell receptor beta chain is a study of early T cells in non-severe SARS-CoV-2 infection. This clonotype was seen ten or more times. This CDR3 contains 19 residues. V dropped 2 bases and J dropped 6 bases, with 26 bases sitting between them. Germline CDR1 is MDHEN and CDR2 is SYDVKM. Individual cDNA molecules carried attached unique molecular identifiers. A single record per CDR3 protein comes from TCRdb applying MiXCR to the 5' RACE reads. This repertoire shows 79,000 or so distinct CDR3 sequences, 9.5% to 15% found once; its top ten account for approximately 1%. The sequence came from an adult who was a healthcare worker with PCR-confirmed SARS-CoV-2 infection or an uninfected control (not recorded which). The gene calls are TRBV28 and TRBJ1-3, with D tentatively TRBD1 (5 bases). Sequenced: whole blood. The CDR3 bases are TGTGCCAGCAGTTTACCAAAACCGAGGGGCCCAGGAGATATAAACACCATATATTTT. Amino acid sequence: CASSLPKPRGPGDINTIYF.